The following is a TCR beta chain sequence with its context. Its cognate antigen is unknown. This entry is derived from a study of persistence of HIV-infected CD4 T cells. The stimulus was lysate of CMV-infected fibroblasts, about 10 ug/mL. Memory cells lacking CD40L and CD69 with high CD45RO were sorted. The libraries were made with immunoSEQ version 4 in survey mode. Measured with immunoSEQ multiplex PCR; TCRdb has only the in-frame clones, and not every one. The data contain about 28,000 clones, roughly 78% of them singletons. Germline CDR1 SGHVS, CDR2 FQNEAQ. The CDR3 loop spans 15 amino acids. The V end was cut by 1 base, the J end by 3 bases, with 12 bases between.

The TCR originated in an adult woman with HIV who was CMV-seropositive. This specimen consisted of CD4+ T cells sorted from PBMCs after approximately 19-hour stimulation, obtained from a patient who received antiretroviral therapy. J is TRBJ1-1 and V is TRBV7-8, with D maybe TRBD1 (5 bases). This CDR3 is CASSLDPGRHTEAFF. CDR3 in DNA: TGTGCCAGCAGCTTAGATCCGGGGCGTCACACTGAAGCTTTCTTT.